The 20 T cell receptor beta chains below were found in one sample sequenced in a study of T cell repertoires in cytomegalovirus infection. Each CDR3 protein is one row after TCRdb ran MiXCR on the reads. The data contain under 200,000 distinct CDR3 sequences, 9.5% of them singletons. The sequenced material came from PBMCs. The source is a human donor in good health (CMV status not recorded). Some clones in this sample may be carry-over from other donors' samples.

V usage is TRBV24-1 and J usage is TRBJ2-3; D may match TRBD1 or TRBD2 (7 bases each). In germline, CDR1 is KGHDR, CDR2 SFDVKD. Trimming took off 9 bases at V and 4 bases at J, with 19 bases between the two ends. The CDR3 spans 15 residues. CDR3 residues: CATRRGAGAADTQYF. CDR3 DNA sequence: TGTGCCACCCGCAGGGGGGCGGGGGCCGCAGATACGCAGTATTTT.

This clonotype was seen ten or more times. The chain links TRBV7-2 to TRBJ2-1; D might be TRBD2 (6 bases). Germline CDR1 is SGHTA and CDR2 is FQGNSA. The CDR3 totals 13 residues. Trimming took 2 bases from V and 8 from J, leaving 10 bases between them. The CDR3 DNA sequence: TGTGCCAGCAGCTTAACTTGGGGGGATGAGCAGTTCTTC. Amino acids: CASSLTWGDEQFF.

The sample holds a few counts of this clonotype. The chain recombines TRBV30 with TRBJ1-5; D gene ambiguous. The germline V gene has CDR1 GTSNPN and CDR2 SVGIG (reference sequence). V lost 3 bases and J lost 7, with 13 bases in between. The length of the CDR3 is 13 residues. Written as DNA, the CDR3 is TGTGCCTGGAGGGCCAACCAAGGGCAGCCCCAGCATTTT. Its translation: CAWRANQGQPQHF.

Many counts were recorded for this clonotype. This chain connects TRBV28 to TRBJ2-7; 7 nucleotides agree with TRBD1. Germline V gene lookup returns CDR1 MDHEN and CDR2 SYDVKM. The CDR3 covers 17 residues. Trimming took 4 bases from V and 0 from J; bases not matched to a gene: 12. CDR3: CASSYLPGQSSSYEQYF. The CDR3, as DNA: TGTGCCAGCAGTTATCTACCGGGACAGAGCAGCTCCTACGAGCAGTACTTC.

This clonotype was observed a few times. The chain employs TRBV29-1 and TRBJ1-2; 12 bases map to TRBD1. Germline assignment: CDR1 SQVTM and CDR2 ANQGSEA. This CDR3 contains 12 residues. Trimming took 7 bases from V and 8 from J; bases not matched to a gene: 5. CDR3 DNA: TGCAGCGGGGGACAGGGGGCGGGCGGCTACACCTTC. Encoded protein: CSGGQGAGGYTF.

This clonotype was observed a single time. The V call is TRBV7-2, the J call TRBJ2-1; D is perhaps TRBD1 or TRBD2 (7 bases each). This CDR3 is 13 amino acids long. Germline V gives CDR1 SGHTA, CDR2 FQGNSA. Trimming cost V 6 bases and J 7 bases, with 13 bases left between them. Here the CDR3 DNA reads TGTGCCAGCAGACCAGGGGGGGGGAATGAGCAGTTCTTC. Its protein is CASRPGGGNEQFF.

In this sample, this clonotype turned up a few times. CDR3 region: CASSLLTSEAFF. The CDR3 nucleotides read TGTGCCAGTTCCCTGTTAACATCTGAAGCTTTCTTT. The chain combines TRBV28 with TRBJ1-1; D is unclear. V lost 9 bases and J lost 6, with 14 bases in between. The germline V gene has CDR1 MDHEN and CDR2 SYDVKM. CDR3 length: 12 residues.

V is TRBV10-3 and J is TRBJ1-2; 7 bases are shared with TRBD1. Germline values: CDR1 ENHRY, CDR2 SYGVKD. The junction had 11 bases not matched to a gene; V was cut back by 10 bases and J by 0 bases. The CDR3 is made up of 15 amino acids. Written as DNA, the CDR3 is TGTGCCACAGGACGAGGGACAGTAACTAACTATGGCTACACCTTC. Protein sequence: CATGRGTVTNYGYTF.

The sample holds a few counts of this clonotype. The rearrangement joins TRBV6-1 to TRBJ2-2; 9 bases match TRBD2. The CDR3 sequence is 16 residues long. Trimming took 5 bases from V and 6 from J; bases not matched to a gene: 10. Per germline, CDR1 MNHNS and CDR2 SASEGT. The CDR3 here is CASSYTEAGGAGELFF. For the CDR3, the DNA is TGTGCCAGCAGTTACACCGAAGCGGGAGGAGCCGGGGAGCTGTTTTTT.

The chain joins TRBV12-3 or TRBV12-4 to TRBJ2-7; 7 bases fit TRBD1. The V gene end was trimmed by 5 bases and the J gene end by 6 bases; junction bases not matched to a gene: 7. There are 13 residues in the CDR3. Here the CDR3 DNA reads TGTGCCAGCAGTGTCATTGGGACAGCCGAGCAGTACTTC. This translates into CASSVIGTAEQYF.

This clonotype occurred a few times. V gene TRBV7-2 combines with J gene TRBJ2-3; 7 nucleotides align to TRBD2. CDR1 SGHTA and CDR2 FQGNSA come from the germline V gene. Trimming cost V 2 bases and J 0 bases; bases outside gene matches: 2. This CDR3 is 15 amino acids long. CDR3 DNA: TGTGCCAGCAGCTTACAGGGAGGGAGCACAGATACGCAGTATTTT. This gives the protein CASSLQGGSTDTQYF.

This clonotype was observed many times. The chain employs TRBV19 and TRBJ2-1; 9 nucleotides align to TRBD2. The V segment lost 5 bases and the J segment 7 bases; nucleotides outside the gene matches: 9. The germline V gene encodes CDR1 LNHDA and CDR2 SQIVND (reference sequence). The CDR3 length is 15 residues. In DNA, the CDR3 is TGTGCCAGTAGTCGGCGGGAGGGCCTCAATAATGAGCAGTTCTTC. Translation: CASSRREGLNNEQFF.

In its sample, this clonotype was seen many times. This chain uses TRBV7-8 with TRBJ2-3; weak D call: TRBD1 (5 bases). The V gene's germline CDR1 is SGHVS and CDR2 FQNEAQ. V shed 2 bases and J shed 6 bases, with 12 bases lying between them. The CDR3 is 14 amino acids. The CDR3 protein is CASSLRVGVDTQYF. CDR3 sequence (DNA): TGTGCCAGCAGCTTACGGGTAGGGGTCGATACGCAGTATTTT.

V is TRBV15 and J is TRBJ1-1; 10 positions agree with TRBD1. V gave up 8 bases and J gave up 1 base; unmatched junction bases: 10. CDR3 length: 16 residues. Germline V gives CDR1 LNHNV, CDR2 YYDKDF (reference sequence). The CDR3 coding sequence is TGTGCCACCGACACCCGGGACAGGGGATGGAACACTGAAGCTTTCTTT. As protein: CATDTRDRGWNTEAFF.

In this sample, this clonotype turned up a few times. The chain joins TRBV28 to TRBJ1-4, with TRBD1 identical over 7 bases. There are 13 residues in the CDR3. Germline lookup yields CDR1 MDHEN and CDR2 SYDVKM. The J segment lost 6 bases and the V segment lost 8 bases, leaving 6 bases of the junction unmatched. CDR3 loop: CASSDRTHEKLFF. Here the CDR3 DNA reads TGTGCCAGCTCGGACAGGACGCATGAAAAACTGTTTTTT.

The chain links TRBV5-6 to TRBJ2-6; D might be TRBD1 (6 bases). The CDR3 has 15 amino acids. Deletions cut 4 bases from V and 4 bases from J, with 12 bases between. The germline CDR1 and CDR2 sequences are SGHDT and YYEEEE. The CDR3 region is CASSNRVSGANVLTF. CDR3 DNA: TGTGCCAGCAGCAACAGGGTATCCGGGGCCAACGTCCTGACTTTC.

The rearrangement links TRBV6-6 to TRBJ2-2; a possible D gene is TRBD1 (6 bases). The CDR3 extends over 13 amino acids. CDR1 and CDR2 from the germline V gene are MNHNY and SVGAGI (reference sequence). Trimming stripped 11 bases from V and 1 base from J, with 11 bases between. CDR3 in DNA: TGTGCCTCAAACAGGGAGAACACCGGGGAGCTGTTTTTT. Translation: CASNRENTGELFF.

The chain carries TRBV2 and TRBJ2-2; possibly TRBD1 for D (5 bases). CDR1 and CDR2 (germline): SNHLY, FYNNEI. The CDR3 spans 12 residues. Trimming pared 6 bases from V and 6 bases from J, leaving 8 bases between. CDR3 sequence reads: CASSAGPGELFF. DNA of the CDR3: TGTGCCAGCAGCGCAGGGCCCGGGGAGCTGTTTTTT.

This clonotype was counted at least ten times. The V and J genes are TRBV28 and TRBJ2-1; D gene unclear. V was trimmed by 3 bases and J by 7 bases, leaving 16 bases between them. CDR1 is MDHEN and CDR2 is SYDVKM in the germline V gene. The CDR3 is made up of 15 amino acids. In nucleotides, the CDR3 is TGTGCCAGCAGTTTTTATGCTGGTAGTCTAAATGAGCAGTTCTTC. It encodes CASSFYAGSLNEQFF.

This clonotype has a count of ten or more. CDR3 residues: CASGGAMSSYEQYF. DNA for the CDR3: TGTGCCAGCGGGGGCGCCATGAGCTCCTACGAGCAGTACTTC. This sequence joins TRBV7-2 and TRBJ2-7; TRBD1 is a possible D gene (6 bases). Germline CDR1 is SGHTA and CDR2 is FQGNSA. V was clipped by 8 bases and J by 0 bases, with 14 bases between them. This CDR3 region has 14 residues.